This T cell receptor (beta chain) originates from a study of control samples from healthy donors and cancer patients. This table comes from immunoSEQ multiplex PCR, and its TCRdb copy is limited to in-frame clones, with some not included. The top ten hold roughly 6.2% of the sample, which has fewer than 90,000 clones, 94% seen once. The CDR3 has 17 residues. Germline V CDR1 and CDR2: MNHEY, SMNVEV (reference sequence). V was clipped by 3 bases and J by 9 bases; unmatched bases: 15. This TCR was sampled from a woman aged 40 to 49 in good health. The V gene is TRBV27, the J gene TRBJ2-1; 9 bases are shared with TRBD2. The material sequenced was blood. In nucleotides, the CDR3 is TGTGCCAGCAGTTTCGAAGCGGGGGGACCCGTCGTCGGTGAGCAGTTCTTC. Residues: CASSFEAGGPVVGEQFF.